Here is one T cell receptor beta chain with its context. This study enrolled people aged roughly 18 to 100 from roughly 22 US geographic areas. Participants were placed into cohorts based on the clinical history they reported. Assay: immunoSEQ multiplex PCR; the TCRdb copy retains only in-frame clones and omits some. The sample carries 300,000 to 400,000 clones, about 86% recorded once. This specimen belongs to a study of blood T cell repertoires in COVID-19. Study as a whole: There were acute and convalescent COVID-19 samples, and they came from the United States, Italy and Spain.

The specimen was PBMCs or T cells enriched from blood (not recorded which). This TCR was recovered from a woman in her 40s with acute COVID-19.

The DNA of the CDR3 is TGCGCCAGCACCCGTGATGGGGGAGGCGGGTACAATGAGCAGTTCTTC. Encoded protein: CASTRDGGGGYNEQFF. The V gene is TRBV5-1, the J gene TRBJ2-1; possibly TRBD2 for D (6 bases). The CDR3 extends over 16 amino acids. Between the trimmed V and J ends, which lost 6 bases and 4 bases, there was a span of 20 bases. Germline lookup yields CDR1 SGHRS and CDR2 YFSETQ.